A selection of T cell receptor beta chains follows, all from one sample in a study of shared clonotypes between healthy human individuals. Here immunoSEQ multiplex PCR was the method, and the copy in TCRdb shows in-frame clones only, minus some. The data contain roughly 2,000,000 clones, around 93% of them singletons. Input material: naive CD8+ T cells from PBMCs. The receptors come from a man younger than 35 in good health. Some clones in this sample may be carry-over from other donors' samples. Each CDR3 is given with its conserved first and last residue. Each record gives: clone size, D gene, J gene, V gene, CDR3 protein, CDR3 DNA. A D gene is named only where the DNA matches it firmly. Only part of the rows carry a size: once, few, many, or a class if the clone is expanded.

- | - | TRBJ2-2 | TRBV27 | CASSFFGELFF | TGTGCCAGCAGTTTCTTCGGGGAGCTGTTTTTT
few | TRBD1 | TRBJ1-2 | TRBV7-9 | CASSPGGQGGDYGYTF | TGTGCCAGCAGCCCCGGCGGACAGGGTGGGGACTATGGCTACACCTTC
- | TRBD1 | TRBJ2-7 | TRBV10-3 | CAITDRDSAYEQYF | TGTGCCATCACAGACCGGGACAGTGCCTACGAGCAGTACTTC
- | TRBD2 | TRBJ2-7 | TRBV6-7 | CASRLLGGDEQYF | TGTGCCAGCCGTCTTTTGGGGGGGGACGAGCAGTACTTC
- | - | TRBJ2-7 | TRBV4-1 | CASSVHPGLSYTDSFYEQYF | TGCGCCAGCAGCGTACATCCCGGACTGTCATATACTGACTCCTTCTACGAGCAGTACTTC
- | TRBD1 | TRBJ2-3 | TRBV29-1 | CSVPGQGTTDTQYF | TGCAGCGTCCCGGGACAGGGGACCACAGATACGCAGTATTTT
- | TRBD2 | TRBJ2-7 | TRBV9 | CASSDLSGKAYEQYF | TGTGCCAGCAGCGACCTTAGCGGGAAGGCCTACGAGCAGTACTTC
- | - | TRBJ2-7 | TRBV7-6 | CASSLKRSSYEQYF | TGTGCCAGCAGCTTAAAGCGGAGCTCCTACGAGCAGTACTTC
once | TRBD1 | TRBJ1-2 | TRBV6-5 | CASSTTGEEAYGYTF | TGTGCCAGCAGTACCACAGGGGAAGAAGCCTATGGCTACACCTTC
- | - | TRBJ2-1 | TRBV7-9 | CASRPSLDSHNEQFF | TGTGCCAGCAGACCTTCTCTAGACAGTCACAATGAGCAGTTCTTC
- | TRBD1 | TRBJ2-3 | TRBV27 | CASSVTGTQTDTQYF | TGTGCCAGCAGCGTGACAGGGACCCAAACGGATACGCAGTATTTT
- | - | TRBJ2-2 | TRBV5-6 | CASSLAISWDYTGELFF | TGTGCCAGCAGCTTGGCAATATCGTGGGATTACACCGGGGAGCTGTTTTTT
- | - | TRBJ2-7 | TRBV19 | CASSWAVGPSYEQYF | TGTGCCAGTAGCTGGGCGGTAGGACCCTCCTACGAGCAGTACTTC
- | - | TRBJ2-7 | TRBV27 | CASSLAGGYEQYF | TGTGCCAGCAGTTTGGCAGGGGGGTACGAGCAGTACTTC
- | - | TRBJ2-1 | TRBV28 | CASSSLGASSYNEQFF | TGTGCCAGCAGTTCGTTAGGCGCGAGCTCCTACAATGAGCAGTTCTTC
- | - | TRBJ2-7 | TRBV19 | CASSPMGSSYEQYF | TGTGCCAGTAGTCCAATGGGCTCCTCCTACGAGCAGTACTTC
- | TRBD1 | TRBJ2-7 | TRBV2 | CASSPGQGDEQYF | TGTGCCAGCAGTCCGGGACAGGGAGACGAGCAGTACTTC
- | - | TRBJ2-2 | TRBV4-1 | CASSQDQHSSGELFF | TGCGCCAGCAGCCAAGATCAACATAGTTCCGGGGAGCTGTTTTTT
once | TRBD1 | TRBJ2-7 | TRBV25-1 | CASSEWDREPYEQYF | TGTGCCAGCAGTGAATGGGACAGGGAACCTTACGAGCAGTACTTC
- | - | TRBJ2-7 | TRBV27 | CASSLAPTGWNEQYF | TGTGCCAGCAGTTTAGCCCCCACAGGGTGGAACGAGCAGTACTTC
- | - | TRBJ2-7 | TRBV10-2 | CASSESGRGVYEQYF | TGCGCCAGCAGTGAGTCGGGCAGGGGGGTCTACGAGCAGTACTTC
- | - | TRBJ2-7 | TRBV7-9 | CASQNGRTVSYEQYF | TGTGCCAGCCAGAACGGCCGGACAGTCTCCTACGAGCAGTACTTC
once | TRBD2 | TRBJ2-7 | TRBV19 | CASSTREGESYEQYF | TGTGCCAGTAGTACCCGGGAGGGGGAGTCCTACGAGCAGTACTTC
- | - | TRBJ1-5 | TRBV7-8 | CASSLAGEVGNQPQHF | TGTGCCAGCAGCTTAGCCGGGGAAGTTGGCAATCAGCCCCAGCATTTT
- | - | TRBJ2-1 | TRBV9 | CASSVARASRNEQFF | TGTGCCAGCAGCGTGGCGCGAGCTAGCAGAAATGAGCAGTTCTTC
- | TRBD2 | TRBJ2-7 | TRBV19 | CASSTPIAGSYEQYF | TGTGCCAGTAGTACACCTATAGCGGGATCCTACGAGCAGTACTTC
- | TRBD1 | TRBJ2-7 | TRBV15 | CATSKDRSTYEQYF | TGTGCCACCAGCAAGGACAGGAGCACCTACGAGCAGTACTTC
- | - | TRBJ2-7 | TRBV19 | CASSIDPANEQYF | TGTGCCAGTAGTATAGATCCAGCGAACGAGCAGTACTTC
- | TRBD2 | TRBJ2-7 | TRBV5-1 | CASSKERGEYEQYF | TGCGCCAGCAGCAAGGAGCGGGGGGAATACGAGCAGTACTTC
- | - | TRBJ2-1 | TRBV19 | CASSGEHYEQFF | TGTGCCAGTAGCGGGGAACATTATGAGCAGTTCTTC
- | - | TRBJ1-5 | TRBV6-1 | CASSDRASNQPQHF | TGTGCCAGCAGTGACAGGGCCAGCAATCAGCCCCAGCATTTT
- | TRBD1 | TRBJ1-5 | TRBV10-1 | CASSEQGAAQPQHF | TGCGCCAGCAGTGAACAGGGGGCGGCTCAGCCCCAGCATTTT
few | TRBD1 | TRBJ2-5 | TRBV7-9 | CASSFRDSQETQYF | TGTGCCAGCAGCTTCCGGGACAGCCAAGAGACCCAGTACTTC
- | TRBD2 | TRBJ2-7 | TRBV30 | CAWSETLAGDNEQYF | TGTGCCTGGAGCGAGACACTAGCGGGAGACAACGAGCAGTACTTC
- | - | TRBJ2-1 | TRBV6-5 | CASSYGGEGYNEQFF | TGTGCCAGCAGTTACGGCGGGGAAGGTTACAATGAGCAGTTCTTC
- | TRBD2 | TRBJ2-1 | TRBV15 | CATSRGPPSGTHNEQFF | TGTGCCACCAGCAGAGGCCCTCCTAGCGGGACACACAATGAGCAGTTCTTC
- | - | TRBJ2-7 | TRBV11-2 | CASSLNIRDWGAYEQYF | TGTGCCAGCAGCTTAAACATCCGGGACTGGGGGGCCTACGAGCAGTACTTC
- | - | TRBJ2-1 | TRBV11-2 | CASSFTYEQFF | TGTGCCAGCAGCTTTACATATGAGCAGTTCTTC